The TCR beta chain under discussion was sequenced for a study of blood T cell repertoires in COVID-19. Background on the study: Researchers got acute and convalescent COVID-19 samples from the United States, Italy and Spain. Sources were T cells, B-cell-depleted T cells, or PBMCs; the material itself was cDNA or gDNA.

Original methodology: From reference gene primer amplification, estimates of nucleated cell counts were derived. Here immunoSEQ multiplex PCR was the method, and the copy in TCRdb shows in-frame clones only, minus some. The DNA was the basis for D and trimming; V, J and clone size are from that table. The sample yields 200,000 or so clones, approximately 82% seen once. CDR1 MNHEY and CDR2 SMNVEV come from the germline V gene (reference sequence). V trimming: 8 bases; J trimming: 9 bases; junction bases outside the gene matches: 6. The CDR3 runs to 13 residues. The clonotype comes from a human donor with acute or convalescent COVID-19. The donor label of this sample is uncertain. The chain joins TRBV27 to TRBJ1-6; 8 nucleotides agree with TRBD1. Sequencing was carried out using peripheral blood. CDR3 amino acids: CASHSTGVSPLHF. The CDR3 DNA reads as TGTGCCAGCCATTCGACAGGGGTTTCACCCCTCCACTTT.